The source of this TCR beta chain is a study of shared T cell receptors in the human thymus. The repertoire was sequenced with immunoSEQ multiplex PCR; TCRdb's copy has only in-frame clones and lacks some. Among about 400,000 clones, approximately 95% were seen once, and the ten largest hold 0.015% to 0.02%. V lost 0 bases and J lost 5; bases outside the gene matches: 12. Germline values: CDR1 SGHRS, CDR2 YFSETQ. The CDR3 has 18 amino acids. The sample comprised thymocytes. The V gene is TRBV5-1, the J gene TRBJ2-7, with 12 bases matching TRBD2. The sequence was collected from a human donor. CDR3 DNA sequence: TGCGCCAGCAGCTTGGCCATAAGACTAGCGGGAGAAAGGGACGAGCAGTACTTC. Translating gives CASSLAIRLAGERDEQYF. The variable domain in full, with the rest retrieved from reference TRBV5-1 and TRBJ2-7, is KAGVTQTPRYLIKTRGQQVTLSCSPISGHRSVSWYQQTPGQGLQFLFEYFSETQRNKGNFPGRFSGRQFSNSRSEMNVSTLELGDSALYLCASSLAIRLAGERDEQYFGPGTRLTVT.